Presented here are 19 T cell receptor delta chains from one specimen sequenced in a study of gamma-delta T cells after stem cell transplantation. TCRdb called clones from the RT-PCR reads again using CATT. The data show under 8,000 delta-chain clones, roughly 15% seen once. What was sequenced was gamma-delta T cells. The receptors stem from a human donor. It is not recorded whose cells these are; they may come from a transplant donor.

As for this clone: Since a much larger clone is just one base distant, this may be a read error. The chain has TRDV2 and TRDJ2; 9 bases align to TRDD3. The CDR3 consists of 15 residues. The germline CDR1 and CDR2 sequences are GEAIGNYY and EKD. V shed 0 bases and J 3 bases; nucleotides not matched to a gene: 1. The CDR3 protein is CACDTWGYVTAQLFF. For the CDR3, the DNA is TGTGCCTGTGACACCTGGGGATACGTGACAGCACAACTCTTCTTT.

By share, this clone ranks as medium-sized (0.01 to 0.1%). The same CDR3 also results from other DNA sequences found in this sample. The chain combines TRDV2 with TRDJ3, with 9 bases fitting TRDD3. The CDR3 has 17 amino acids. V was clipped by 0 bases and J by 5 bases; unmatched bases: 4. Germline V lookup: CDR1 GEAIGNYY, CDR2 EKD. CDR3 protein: CACDTVGGIRDTRQMFF. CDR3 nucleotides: TGTGCCTGTGACACCGTGGGGGGGATACGGGACACCCGACAGATGTTTTTC.

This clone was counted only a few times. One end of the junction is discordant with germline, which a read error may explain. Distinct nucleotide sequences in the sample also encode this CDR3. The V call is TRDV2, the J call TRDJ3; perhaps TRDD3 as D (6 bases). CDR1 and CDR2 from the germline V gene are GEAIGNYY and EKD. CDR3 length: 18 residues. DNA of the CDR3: TGTGCCTGTGACTCACAAAAGGGGGAGACCTGGGACACCCGGCAGATGTTTTTC. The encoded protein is CACDSQKGETWDTRQMFF.

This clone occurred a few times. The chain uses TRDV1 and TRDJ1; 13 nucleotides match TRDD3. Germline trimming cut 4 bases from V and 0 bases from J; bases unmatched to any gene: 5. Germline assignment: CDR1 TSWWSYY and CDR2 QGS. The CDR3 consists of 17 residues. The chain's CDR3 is CALGGLLGDTNTDKLIF. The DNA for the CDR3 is TGTGCTCTTGGGGGATTACTGGGGGATACGAACACCGATAAACTCATCTTT.

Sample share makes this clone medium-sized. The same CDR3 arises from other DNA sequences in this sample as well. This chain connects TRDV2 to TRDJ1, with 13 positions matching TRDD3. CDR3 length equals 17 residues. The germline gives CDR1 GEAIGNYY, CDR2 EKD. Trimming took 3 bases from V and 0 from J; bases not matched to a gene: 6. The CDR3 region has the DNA TGTGCCTGTGACGTGACTGGGGGATACGTTTACACCGATAAACTCATCTTT. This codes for CACDVTGGYVYTDKLIF.

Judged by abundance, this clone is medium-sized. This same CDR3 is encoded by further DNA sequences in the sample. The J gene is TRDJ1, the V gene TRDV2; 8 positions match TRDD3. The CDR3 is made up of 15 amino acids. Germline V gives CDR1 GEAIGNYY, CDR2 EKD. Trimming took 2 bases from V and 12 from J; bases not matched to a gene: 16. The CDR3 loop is CACDIRTGGSKSFIF. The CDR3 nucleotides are TGTGCCTGTGACATACGTACTGGGGGCTCAAAGTCCTTCATCTTT.

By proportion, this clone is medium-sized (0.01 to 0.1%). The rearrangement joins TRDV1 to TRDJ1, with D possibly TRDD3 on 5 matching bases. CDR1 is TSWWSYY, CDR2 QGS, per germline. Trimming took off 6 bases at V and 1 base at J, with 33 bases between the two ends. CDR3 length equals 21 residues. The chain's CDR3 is CALGGKAELPSGAPGTDKLIF. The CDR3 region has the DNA TGTGCTCTTGGAGGAAAGGCCGAACTCCCATCGGGGGCCCCTGGCACCGATAAACTCATCTTT.

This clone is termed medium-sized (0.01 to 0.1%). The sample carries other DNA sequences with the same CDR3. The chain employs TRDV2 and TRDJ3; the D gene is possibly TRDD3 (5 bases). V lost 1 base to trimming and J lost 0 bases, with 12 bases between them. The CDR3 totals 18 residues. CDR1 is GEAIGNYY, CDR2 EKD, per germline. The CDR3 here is CACDTRGAHSWDTRQMFF. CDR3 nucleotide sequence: TGTGCCTGTGACACTCGGGGAGCCCACTCCTGGGACACCCGACAGATGTTTTTC.

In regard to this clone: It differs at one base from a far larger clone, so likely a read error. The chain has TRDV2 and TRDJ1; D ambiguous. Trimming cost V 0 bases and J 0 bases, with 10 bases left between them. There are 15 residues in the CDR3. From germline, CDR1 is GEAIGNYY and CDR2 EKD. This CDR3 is CACDTRRRYTDKLIF. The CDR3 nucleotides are TGTGCCTGTGACACCAGGAGACGGTACACCGATAAACTCATCTTT.

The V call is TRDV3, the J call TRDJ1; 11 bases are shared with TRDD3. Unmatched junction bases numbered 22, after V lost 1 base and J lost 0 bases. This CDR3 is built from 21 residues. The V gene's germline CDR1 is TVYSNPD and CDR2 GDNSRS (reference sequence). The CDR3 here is CAFKSYGTILGDNCDTDKLIF. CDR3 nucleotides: TGTGCCTTTAAATCCTACGGGACCATACTGGGGGATAACTGCGACACCGATAAACTCATCTTT.

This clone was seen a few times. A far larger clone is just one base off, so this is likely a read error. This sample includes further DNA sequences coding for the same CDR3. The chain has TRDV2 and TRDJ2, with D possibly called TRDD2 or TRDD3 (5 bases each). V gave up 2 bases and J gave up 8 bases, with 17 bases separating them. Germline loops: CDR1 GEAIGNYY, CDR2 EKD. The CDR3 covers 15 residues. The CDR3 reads CACDILGEATAQLFF. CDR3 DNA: TGTGCCTGTGACATCCTAGGGGAGGCGACGGCACAACTCTTCTTT.

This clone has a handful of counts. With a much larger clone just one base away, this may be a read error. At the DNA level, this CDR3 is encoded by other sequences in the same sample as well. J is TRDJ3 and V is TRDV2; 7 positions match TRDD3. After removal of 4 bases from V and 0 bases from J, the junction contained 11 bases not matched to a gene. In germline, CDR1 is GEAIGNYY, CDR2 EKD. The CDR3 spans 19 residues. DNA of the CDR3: TGTGCCTGTGATACCCCTCCTGGGGATAGCTCCTGGGACACCCGACAGATGTTTTTC. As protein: CACDTPPGDSSWDTRQMFF.

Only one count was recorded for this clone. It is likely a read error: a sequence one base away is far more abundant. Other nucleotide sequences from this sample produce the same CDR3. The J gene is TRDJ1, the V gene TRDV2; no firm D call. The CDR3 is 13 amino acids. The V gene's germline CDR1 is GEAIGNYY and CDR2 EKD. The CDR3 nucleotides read TGCGCCTGTGACAGGCAAGGAGATGATAAACTCATCTTT. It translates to CACDRQGDDKLIF.

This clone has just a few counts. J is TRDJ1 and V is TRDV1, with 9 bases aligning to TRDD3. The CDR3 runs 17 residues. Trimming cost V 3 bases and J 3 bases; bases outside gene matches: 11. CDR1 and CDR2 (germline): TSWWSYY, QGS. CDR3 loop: CALGDPYVRGIPDKLIF. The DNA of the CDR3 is TGTGCTCTTGGGGATCCCTACGTTAGGGGGATACCCGATAAACTCATCTTT.

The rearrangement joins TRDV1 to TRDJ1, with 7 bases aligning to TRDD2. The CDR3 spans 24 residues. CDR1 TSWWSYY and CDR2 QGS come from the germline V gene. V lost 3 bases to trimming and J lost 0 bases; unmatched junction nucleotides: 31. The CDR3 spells CALGDPAFLTPLAAPQPYTDKLIF. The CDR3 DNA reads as TGTGCTCTTGGGGACCCGGCCTTCCTGACTCCACTGGCTGCCCCCCAACCGTACACCGATAAACTCATCTTT.

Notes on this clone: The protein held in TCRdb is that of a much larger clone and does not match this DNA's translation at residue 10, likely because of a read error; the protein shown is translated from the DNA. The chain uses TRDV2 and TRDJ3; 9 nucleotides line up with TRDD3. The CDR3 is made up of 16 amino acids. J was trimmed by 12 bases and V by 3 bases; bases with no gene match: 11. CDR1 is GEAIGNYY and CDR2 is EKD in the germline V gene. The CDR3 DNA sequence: TGTGCCTGTGACCCCTGGGGGATGAGAGAAGACCGACAGATGTTTTTC. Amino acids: CACDPWGMREDRQMFF.

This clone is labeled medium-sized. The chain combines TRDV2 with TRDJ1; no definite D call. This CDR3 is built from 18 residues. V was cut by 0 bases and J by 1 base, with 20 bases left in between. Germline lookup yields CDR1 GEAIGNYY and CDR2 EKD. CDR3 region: CACDTVLSTSPATDKLIF. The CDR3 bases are TGTGCCTGTGACACCGTACTGTCAACCTCCCCAGCCACCGATAAACTCATCTTT.

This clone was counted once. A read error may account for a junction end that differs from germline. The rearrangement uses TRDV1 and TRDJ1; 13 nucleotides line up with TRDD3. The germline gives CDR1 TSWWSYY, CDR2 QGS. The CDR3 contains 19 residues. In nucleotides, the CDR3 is TGTGCTCTTGGGGAACACAGGACTGGGGGATACGCGTATACCGATAAACTCACCTTT. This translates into CALGEHRTGGYAYTDKLTF.

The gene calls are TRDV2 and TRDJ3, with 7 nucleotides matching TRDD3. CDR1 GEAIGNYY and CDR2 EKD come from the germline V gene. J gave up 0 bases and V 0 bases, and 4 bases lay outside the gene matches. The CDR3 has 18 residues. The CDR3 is CACDTWGTLSWDTRQMFF. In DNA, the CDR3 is TGTGCCTGTGACACCTGGGGGACCCTCTCCTGGGACACCCGACAGATGTTTTTC.